Shown below are 2 T cell receptor beta chains from a single sample sequenced in a study of CD4 T cells in relation to SARS-CoV-2 and coronaviruses. No antigen is known for these receptors. Assay: immunoSEQ multiplex PCR; the TCRdb copy retains only in-frame clones and omits some. The table lists about 39,000 clones, more than 65% of them singletons, with 20% in the top ten. What was sequenced was memory CD4+ T cells from PBMCs, cultured in vitro. Receptors originate from an adult with COVID-19.

This chain joins TRBV19 and TRBJ1-4; D unclear. Germline-derived CDR1 and CDR2 are LNHDA and SQIVND (reference sequence). Trimming took off 6 bases at V and 6 bases at J, with 11 bases between the two ends. CDR3 size: 13 residues. The CDR3 DNA reads TGTGCCAGTAGCAACGGGAGAGATGAAAAACTGTTTTTT. Translated: CASSNGRDEKLFF.

The CDR3: CASSYISNTGELFF. As DNA, the CDR3 is TGTGCCAGCAGTTATATATCGAACACCGGGGAGCTGTTTTTT. The chain carries TRBV6-5 and TRBJ2-2; D unclear. Germline V gene data show CDR1 as MNHEY and CDR2 as SVGAGI. V lost 3 bases to trimming and J lost 0 bases, with 5 bases between them. This CDR3 contains 14 residues.